Following are 9 T cell receptor beta chains from one sample sequenced in a study of cytomegalovirus exposure and HLA in healthy donors. Both 60 Vbeta primers and 13 Jbeta primers went into the PCR. TCRdb keeps only in-frame clones here, not all; method: immunoSEQ multiplex PCR. The sample lists 200,000 to 250,000 clones; almost 85% were seen once. Material for sequencing was PBMCs. Receptors originate from a woman aged 40 to 50 in good health and CMV-seronegative.

This chain joins TRBV2 and TRBJ2-1; D might be TRBD2 (6 bases). Germline V gene lookup returns CDR1 SNHLY and CDR2 FYNNEI. The ends were cut back, 0 bases at V and 8 bases at J, with 14 bases in the middle. CDR3 length equals 15 residues. Written as DNA, the CDR3 is TGTGCCAGCAGTGAAGCGGGGGGTCCTTGGGATGAGCAGTTCTTC. Protein product: CASSEAGGPWDEQFF.

This CDR3 is CASSLARGRERSGGQETQYF. The CDR3 region has the DNA TGTGCCAGCAGCTTAGCTAGGGGCCGGGAGAGGAGCGGGGGACAAGAGACCCAGTACTTC. The chain couples TRBV7-8 to TRBJ2-5; TRBD2 aligns across 8 bases. The CDR3 totals 20 residues. The V gene end was trimmed by 0 bases and the J gene end by 2 bases; junction bases not matched to a gene: 17. Germline loops: CDR1 SGHVS, CDR2 FQNEAQ.

This chain links TRBV19 with TRBJ2-3, with D possibly matching TRBD2 (6 bases). V was pared by 3 bases and J by 0 bases, with 7 bases between. Germline CDR1 and CDR2: LNHDA and SQIVND (reference sequence). The CDR3 has 14 residues. The CDR3, as DNA: TGTGCCAGTAGTATCGGGACTAGCACAGATACGCAGTATTTT. Protein: CASSIGTSTDTQYF.

This clone was seen a single time. The chain carries TRBV5-4 and TRBJ2-7, with TRBD1 identical over 9 bases. Germline values: CDR1 SGHNT, CDR2 YYREEE (reference sequence). The length of the CDR3 is 15 residues. J lost 6 bases, V lost 4 bases, and 11 bases had no gene match. The CDR3 DNA follows: TGTGCCAGCAGCCAAGCCACAGGGGGCGTAGGCGAGCAGTACTTC. Amino acids: CASSQATGGVGEQYF.

V is TRBV2 and J is TRBJ2-3; possibly TRBD2 for D (6 bases). Per the germline V gene, CDR1 is SNHLY and CDR2 is FYNNEI. The CDR3 contains 18 residues. V was cut by 7 bases and J by 2 bases, with 25 bases left in between. The CDR3 DNA reads as TGTGCCAGCAATCCAGCTCGCTCTAGGGCTAGCGACACAGATACGCAGTATTTT. Translation gives CASNPARSRASDTDTQYF.

The chain joins TRBV2 to TRBJ2-2; the match to TRBD1 covers 7 bases. Germline V gene sequence: CDR1 SNHLY, CDR2 FYNNEI. This CDR3 has 14 residues. V was pared by 2 bases and J by 4 bases, with 1 base of the junction left unmatched. Here the CDR3 DNA reads TGTGCCAGCAGTGAATCAGGGGGCACCGGGGAGCTGTTTTTT. Protein product: CASSESGGTGELFF.

V is TRBV6-5 and J is TRBJ2-7; tentatively, D is TRBD1 (6 bases). This CDR3 spans 15 amino acids. V lost 5 bases and J 6 bases, leaving 20 bases between the germline ends. Germline V gives CDR1 MNHEY, CDR2 SVGAGI. CDR3 DNA: TGTGCCAGCAGTCTCCAACAGGGAAAAGGTCTCGAGCAGTACTTC. It translates to CASSLQQGKGLEQYF.

This clone has more than one count but fewer than ten. This chain links TRBV4-1 with TRBJ2-1; 9 bases line up with TRBD2. Trimming removed 3 bases from V and 3 bases from J; junction bases left unmatched: 0. The CDR3 spans 14 residues. Germline CDR1 reads MGHRA; CDR2 reads YSYEKL. This chain's CDR3 is CASSQTSGYNEQFF. DNA for the CDR3: TGCGCCAGCAGCCAGACTAGCGGCTACAATGAGCAGTTCTTC.

The sample holds one count of this clone. This chain connects TRBV18 to TRBJ1-5; possible D gene TRBD1, 5 bases. The CDR3 extends over 15 amino acids. Trimming removed 3 bases at V and 6 bases at J, with 15 bases between. Germline CDR1 reads KGHSH; CDR2 reads LQKENI. Here the CDR3 reads CASSPRGREVQPQHF. The CDR3 DNA sequence: TGTGCCAGCTCACCCCGGGGCAGGGAGGTTCAGCCCCAGCATTTT.